The 23 T cell receptor beta chains below come from one sample, sequenced in a study of Tregs in tolerant kidney transplant recipients. Only in-frame clones appear in the TCRdb table, and some are missing; sequencing was by immunoSEQ multiplex PCR. The table shows fewer than 100,000 clones, with approximately 90% occurring only once. The sequences come from Tregs from blood, collected before the transplant. These TCRs come from a human donor who received a combined kidney and bone marrow transplant.

The chain uses TRBV7-8 and TRBJ2-7; TRBD1 agrees at 7 bases. The germline V gene has CDR1 SGHVS and CDR2 FQNEAQ. The J segment lost 0 bases and the V segment lost 5 bases, leaving 4 bases of the junction unmatched. CDR3 length: 14 amino acids. The CDR3: CASSLRDSSYEQYF. DNA for the CDR3: TGTGCCAGCAGCCTCAGGGACAGCTCCTACGAGCAGTACTTC.

The chain joins TRBV5-5 to TRBJ1-1; the D is unclear. Germline CDR1 and CDR2: SGHKS and YYEKEE (reference sequence). The V gene lost 0 bases and the J gene lost 0 bases, with 9 bases spanning the gap. The CDR3 is made up of 15 amino acids. CDR3 in amino acids: CASSLAGQMNTEAFF. DNA for the CDR3: TGTGCCAGCAGCTTGGCCGGGCAGATGAACACTGAAGCTTTCTTT.

This chain uses TRBV28 with TRBJ2-7; D is uncertain. In germline, CDR1 is MDHEN, CDR2 SYDVKM. Trimming pared 3 bases from V and 4 bases from J, leaving 10 bases between. CDR3 size: 13 residues. CDR3 in amino acids: CASSFLDQYEQYF. The CDR3 DNA is TGTGCCAGCAGTTTTCTCGACCAATACGAGCAGTACTTC.

V usage is TRBV5-1 and J usage is TRBJ2-5; 7 bases are a match to TRBD1. The CDR3 spans 17 residues. The trim removed 0 bases at V and 4 bases at J, leaving 12 bases unmatched. The V gene's germline CDR1 is SGHRS and CDR2 YFSETQ. The chain's CDR3 is CASSLDTGYRGRETQYF. As DNA, the CDR3 is TGCGCCAGCAGCTTGGACACGGGCTACAGGGGACGAGAGACCCAGTACTTC. Drawing the rest from reference TRBV5-1 and TRBJ2-5, the complete variable domain is KAGVTQTPRYLIKTRGQQVTLSCSPISGHRSVSWYQQTPGQGLQFLFEYFSETQRNKGNFPGRFSGRQFSNSRSEMNVSTLELGDSALYLCASSLDTGYRGRETQYFGPGTRLLVL.

The count of this clone is one. The chain joins TRBV9 to TRBJ2-1, with 7 nucleotides matching TRBD1. The CDR3 has 14 amino acids. CDR1 and CDR2 (germline): SGDLS, YYNGEE. The J segment lost 13 bases and the V segment lost 0 bases, leaving 10 bases of the junction unmatched. The CDR3 coding sequence is TGTGCCAGCAGCGTAGAAGGCCTCCGGGACAGACAGTTCTTC. Residues: CASSVEGLRDRQFF.

J is TRBJ1-2 and V is TRBV28; D remains unclear. V gave up 3 bases and J gave up 6 bases, with 11 bases separating them. Germline-derived CDR1 and CDR2 are MDHEN and SYDVKM. The CDR3 is 13 residues long. CDR3 coding DNA: TGTGCCAGCAGTTTGCGTAGTAGCGATGGCTACACCTTC. Translated, it gives CASSLRSSDGYTF.

The V and J genes are TRBV7-4 and TRBJ2-7, with D perhaps TRBD1 (6 bases). Germline assignment: CDR1 SGHVT and CDR2 SQSDAQ. This CDR3 is built from 12 residues. Trimming removed 10 bases from V and 3 bases from J, with 13 bases in between. CDR3 region: CAIADRIYEQYF. The CDR3 DNA reads as TGTGCCATCGCGGACAGAATCTACGAGCAGTACTTC.

The rearrangement links TRBV15 to TRBJ2-6; D unresolved. CDR1 is LNHNV, CDR2 YYDKDF, per germline (reference sequence). The V end was cut by 3 bases, the J end by 3 bases, with 12 bases between. This CDR3 comprises 16 residues. The DNA for the CDR3 is TGTGCCACCAGCAGGCTGGCCGGGTATGGGGCCAACGTCCTGACTTTC. This codes for CATSRLAGYGANVLTF.

The CDR3 sequence: CAWSRNEQFF. DNA of the CDR3: TGTGCCTGGAGTAGGAATGAGCAGTTCTTC. The chain carries TRBV30 and TRBJ2-1; D unresolved. V was cut by 2 bases and J by 7 bases, with 3 bases left in between. Germline V gene data show CDR1 as GTSNPN and CDR2 as SVGIG (reference sequence). The length of the CDR3 is 10 residues.

Only one count was recorded for this clone. The rearrangement uses TRBV19 and TRBJ1-1, with TRBD1 as a possible D gene (6 bases). The CDR3 runs to 14 residues. Germline V CDR1 and CDR2: LNHDA, SQIVND (reference sequence). Trimming took 4 bases from V and 5 from J, leaving 14 bases between them. The CDR3 DNA sequence: TGTGCCAGTAGTACCCCAGGGGTCGTGACTGAAGCTTTCTTT. This gives the protein CASSTPGVVTEAFF.

The CDR3 bases are TGCGCCAGCAGCTTGGTTAGCGGAAAAGGAGATACGCAGTATTTT. This encodes CASSLVSGKGDTQYF. The chain has TRBV5-1 and TRBJ2-3; the D gene is possibly TRBD2 (6 bases). CDR1 and CDR2 from the germline V gene are SGHRS and YFSETQ. V was shortened by 0 bases and J by 5 bases, with 13 bases between the two germline ends. CDR3 length equals 15 residues.

The V call is TRBV19, the J call TRBJ2-2; D not resolved. V lost 4 bases, J lost 8 bases, and 5 bases lay in between. The germline gives CDR1 LNHDA, CDR2 SQIVND (reference sequence). This CDR3 region has 11 residues. The CDR3 here is CASSTRGELFF. Here the CDR3 DNA reads TGTGCCAGTAGTACGAGGGGGGAGCTGTTTTTT.

The DNA of the CDR3 is TGCGCCAGCAGCCCCTATTACCGGGACTACGAGCAGTACTTC. This translates into CASSPYYRDYEQYF. The V and J genes are TRBV4-3 and TRBJ2-7; maybe TRBD2 (5 bases). Germline assignment: CDR1 LGHNA and CDR2 YSLEER. There are 14 residues in the CDR3. V lost 4 bases and J lost 3, with 13 bases in between.

J is TRBJ2-7 and V is TRBV2, with TRBD1 matching 7 bases. V lost 6 bases, J lost 2 bases, and 7 bases stayed unmatched. CDR1 is SNHLY, CDR2 FYNNEI, per germline. The CDR3 has 14 residues. CDR3 protein: CASRGTARAYEQYF. The CDR3 coding sequence is TGTGCCAGCAGGGGGACAGCCCGCGCCTACGAGCAGTACTTC.

The chain uses TRBV11-2 and TRBJ2-5; D is uncertain. This CDR3 region has 15 residues. Germline CDR1 SGHAT, CDR2 FQNNGV. V dropped 1 base and J dropped 2 bases, with 11 bases sitting between them. CDR3 protein: CASSLGGLIQETQYF. The CDR3 coding sequence is TGTGCCAGCAGCTTAGGTGGTCTGATACAAGAGACCCAGTACTTC.

This clone appeared once. This chain joins TRBV18 and TRBJ2-5; D might be TRBD2 (6 bases). Germline V gives CDR1 KGHSH, CDR2 LQKENI. V shed 1 base and J shed 3 bases, with 6 bases lying between them. This CDR3 region has 13 residues. CDR3: CASSPRLEETQYF. The CDR3 DNA reads as TGTGCCAGCTCACCACGACTAGAAGAGACCCAGTACTTC.

V usage is TRBV30 and J usage is TRBJ1-5; TRBD1 matches at 7 bases. CDR1 is GTSNPN and CDR2 is SVGIG in the germline V gene (reference sequence). This CDR3 spans 13 amino acids. The V segment lost 4 bases and the J segment 2 bases; nucleotides outside the gene matches: 2. CDR3 sequence reads: CAWNTGGNQPQHF. As DNA, the CDR3 is TGTGCCTGGAATACAGGGGGCAATCAGCCCCAGCATTTT.

This chain links TRBV28 with TRBJ2-1; 7 positions agree with TRBD2. The CDR3 covers 16 residues. Germline values: CDR1 MDHEN, CDR2 SYDVKM. Trimming removed 3 bases from V and 0 bases from J; junction bases left unmatched: 5. The CDR3 bases are TGTGCCAGCAGTTTGAGCGGGATTAGCTCCTACAATGAGCAGTTCTTC. This sequence encodes CASSLSGISSYNEQFF.

CDR3 DNA sequence: TGTGCCAGCAGCTTAGAAGGACAGGGCACCGGGGAGCTGTTTTTT. Translation: CASSLEGQGTGELFF. The chain uses TRBV11-2 and TRBJ2-2, with 8 bases matching TRBD1. V lost 0 bases, J lost 4 bases, and 1 base stayed unmatched. The V gene's germline CDR1 is SGHAT and CDR2 FQNNGV. CDR3 length: 15 amino acids.

The rearrangement links TRBV4-1 to TRBJ2-7; TRBD1 agrees at 9 bases. Trimming at V came to 1 base and at J to 3 bases, leaving 10 bases not matched to a gene. Germline V gene lookup returns CDR1 MGHRA and CDR2 YSYEKL. The CDR3 length is 17 residues. The CDR3 region has the DNA TGCGCCAGCAGCCAAGTTACGGGACAGGGCGGTTTCTACGAGCAGTACTTC. This translates into CASSQVTGQGGFYEQYF.

The V and J genes are TRBV15 and TRBJ1-5; D possibly corresponds to TRBD1 (5 bases). Germline CDR1 LNHNV, CDR2 YYDKDF (reference sequence). The germline V and J ends were trimmed by 0 bases and 3 bases, with 9 bases remaining between them. This CDR3 contains 15 residues. CDR3 coding DNA: TGTGCCACCAGCAGAGACACCGGGGCCAATCAGCCCCAGCATTTT. It specifies CATSRDTGANQPQHF.

The CDR3 protein is CASSLGTGPRSSYEQYF. Written as DNA, the CDR3 is TGTGCCAGCAGCTTGGGGACAGGGCCCCGAAGCTCCTACGAGCAGTACTTC. The chain is built from TRBV5-4 and TRBJ2-7; TRBD1 matches at 8 bases. This CDR3 is 17 amino acids long. Germline V gives CDR1 SGHNT, CDR2 YYREEE (reference sequence). The ends lost 0 bases at V and 0 bases at J; junction bases unmatched: 8.

The CDR3 loop is CASSFTGTGGFHEQYF. CDR3 nucleotide sequence: TGCGCCAGCAGCTTTACTGGGACAGGGGGTTTCCACGAGCAGTACTTC. This chain connects TRBV5-1 to TRBJ2-7; 11 nucleotides align to TRBD1. The CDR3 runs 16 residues. Germline lookup yields CDR1 SGHRS and CDR2 YFSETQ. The ends lost 2 bases at V and 5 bases at J; junction bases unmatched: 9.